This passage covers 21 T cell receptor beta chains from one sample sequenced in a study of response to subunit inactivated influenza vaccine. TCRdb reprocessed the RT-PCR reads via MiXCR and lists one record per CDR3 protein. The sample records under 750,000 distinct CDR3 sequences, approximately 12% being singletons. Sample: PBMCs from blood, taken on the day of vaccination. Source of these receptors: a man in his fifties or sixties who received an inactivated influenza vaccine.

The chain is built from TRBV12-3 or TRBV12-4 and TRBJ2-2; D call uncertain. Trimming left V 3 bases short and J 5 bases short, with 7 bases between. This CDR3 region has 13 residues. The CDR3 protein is CASSFKSTGELFF. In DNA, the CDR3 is TGTGCCAGCAGTTTCAAGTCAACCGGGGAGCTGTTTTTT.

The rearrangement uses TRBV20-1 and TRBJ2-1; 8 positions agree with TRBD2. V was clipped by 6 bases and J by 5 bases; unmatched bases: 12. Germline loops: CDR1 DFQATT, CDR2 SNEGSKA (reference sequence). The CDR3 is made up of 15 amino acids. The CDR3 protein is CSAPTSGGPHNEQFF. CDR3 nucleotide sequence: TGCAGTGCCCCTACTAGCGGAGGGCCTCACAATGAGCAGTTCTTC.

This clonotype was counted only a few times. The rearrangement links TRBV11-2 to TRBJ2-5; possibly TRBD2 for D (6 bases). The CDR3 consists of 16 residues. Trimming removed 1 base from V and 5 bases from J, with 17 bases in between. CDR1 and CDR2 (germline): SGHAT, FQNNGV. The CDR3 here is CASSLGGAGSGETQYF. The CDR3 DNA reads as TGTGCCAGCAGCTTAGGAGGGGCGGGGTCGGGGGAGACCCAGTACTTC.

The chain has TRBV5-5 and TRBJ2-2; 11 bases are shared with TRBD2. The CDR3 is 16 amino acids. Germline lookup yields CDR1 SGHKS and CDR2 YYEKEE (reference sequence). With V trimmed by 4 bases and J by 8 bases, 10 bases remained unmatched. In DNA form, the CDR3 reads TGTGCCAGCAGCCTGGGACTAGCGGCCAGTTTTGGGGAGCTGTTTTTT. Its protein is CASSLGLAASFGELFF. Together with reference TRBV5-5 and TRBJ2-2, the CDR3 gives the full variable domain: DAGVTQSPTHLIKTRGQQVTLRCSPISGHKSVSWYQQVLGQGPQFIFQYYEKEERGRGNFPDRFSARQFPNYSSELNVNALLLGDSALYLCASSLGLAASFGELFFGEGSRLTVL.

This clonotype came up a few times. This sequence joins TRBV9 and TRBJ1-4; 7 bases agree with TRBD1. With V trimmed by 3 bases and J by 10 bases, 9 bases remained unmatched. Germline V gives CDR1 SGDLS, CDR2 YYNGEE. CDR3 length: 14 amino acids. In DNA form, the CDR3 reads TGTGCCAGCAGCGCGGGACAGCTATCCGGAAAACTGTTTTTT. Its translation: CASSAGQLSGKLFF. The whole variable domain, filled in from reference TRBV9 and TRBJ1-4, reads DSGVTQTPKHLITATGQRVTLRCSPRSGDLSVYWYQQSLDQGLQFLIQYYNGEERAKGNILERFSAQQFPDLHSELNLSSLELGDSALYFCASSAGQLSGKLFFGSGTQLSVL.

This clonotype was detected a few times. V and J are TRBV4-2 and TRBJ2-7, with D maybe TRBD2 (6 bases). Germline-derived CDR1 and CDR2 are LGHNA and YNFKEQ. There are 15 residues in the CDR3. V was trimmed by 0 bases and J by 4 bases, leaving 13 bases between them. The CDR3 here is CASSQDKTSVYEQYF. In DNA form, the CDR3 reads TGTGCCAGCAGCCAAGATAAGACTAGTGTGTACGAGCAGTACTTC.

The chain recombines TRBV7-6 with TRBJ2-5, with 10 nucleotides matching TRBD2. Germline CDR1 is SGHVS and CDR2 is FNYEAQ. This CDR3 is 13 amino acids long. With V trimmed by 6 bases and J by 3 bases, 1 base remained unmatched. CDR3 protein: CASSTSGKETQYF. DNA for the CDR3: TGTGCCAGCAGTACTAGCGGGAAAGAGACCCAGTACTTC.

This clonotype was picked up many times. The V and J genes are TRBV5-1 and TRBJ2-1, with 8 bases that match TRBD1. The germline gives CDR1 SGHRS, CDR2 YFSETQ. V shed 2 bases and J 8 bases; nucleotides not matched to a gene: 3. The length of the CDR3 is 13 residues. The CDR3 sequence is CASSFGQGDEQFF. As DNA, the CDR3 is TGCGCCAGCAGCTTCGGACAGGGCGATGAGCAGTTCTTC.

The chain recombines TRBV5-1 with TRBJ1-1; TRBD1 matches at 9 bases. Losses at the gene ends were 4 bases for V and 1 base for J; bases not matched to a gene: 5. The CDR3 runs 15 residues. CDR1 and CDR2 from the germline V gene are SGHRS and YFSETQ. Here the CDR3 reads CASSDTGQGNTEAFF. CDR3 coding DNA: TGCGCCAGCAGCGATACGGGACAGGGGAACACTGAAGCTTTCTTT. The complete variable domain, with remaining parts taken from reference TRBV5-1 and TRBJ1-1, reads KAGVTQTPRYLIKTRGQQVTLSCSPISGHRSVSWYQQTPGQGLQFLFEYFSETQRNKGNFPGRFSGRQFSNSRSEMNVSTLELGDSALYLCASSDTGQGNTEAFFGQGTRLTVV.

CDR3 sequence reads: CASSLEFGDGLGQPQHF. CDR3 DNA: TGTGCCAGCAGCTTAGAGTTCGGGGACGGATTGGGTCAGCCCCAGCATTTT. This rearrangement joins TRBV7-9 to TRBJ1-5; D perhaps matches TRBD1 (5 bases). The CDR3 has 17 amino acids. The germline gives CDR1 SEHNR, CDR2 FQNEAQ (reference sequence). The V gene lost 1 base and the J gene lost 6 bases, with 19 bases spanning the gap.

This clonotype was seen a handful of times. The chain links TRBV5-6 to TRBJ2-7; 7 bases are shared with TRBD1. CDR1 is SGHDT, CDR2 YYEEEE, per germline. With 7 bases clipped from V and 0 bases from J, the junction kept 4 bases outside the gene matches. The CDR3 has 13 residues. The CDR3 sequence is CASGTVPSYEQYF. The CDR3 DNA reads TGTGCCAGCGGGACAGTTCCCTCCTACGAGCAGTACTTC.

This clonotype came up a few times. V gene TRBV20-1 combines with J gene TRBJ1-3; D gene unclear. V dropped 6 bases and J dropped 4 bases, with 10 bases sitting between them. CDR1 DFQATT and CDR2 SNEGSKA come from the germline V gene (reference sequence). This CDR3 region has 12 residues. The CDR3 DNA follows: TGCAGTGCCCTATACCTGGGAAACACCATATATTTT. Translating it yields CSALYLGNTIYF.

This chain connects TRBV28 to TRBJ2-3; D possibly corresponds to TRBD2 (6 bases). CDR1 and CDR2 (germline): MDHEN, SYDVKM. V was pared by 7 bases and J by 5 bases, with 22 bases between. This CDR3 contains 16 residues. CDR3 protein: CASTQEGGIVGDTQYF. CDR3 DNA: TGTGCCAGCACCCAGGAGGGCGGGATCGTGGGAGATACGCAGTATTTT.

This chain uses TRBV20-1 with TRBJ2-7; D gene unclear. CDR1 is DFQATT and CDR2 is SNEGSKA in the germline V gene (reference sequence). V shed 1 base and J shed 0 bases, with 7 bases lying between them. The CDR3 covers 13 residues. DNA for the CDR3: TGCAGTGCTAGAGGCCGGAACTCCTACGAGCAGTACTTC. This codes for CSARGRNSYEQYF.

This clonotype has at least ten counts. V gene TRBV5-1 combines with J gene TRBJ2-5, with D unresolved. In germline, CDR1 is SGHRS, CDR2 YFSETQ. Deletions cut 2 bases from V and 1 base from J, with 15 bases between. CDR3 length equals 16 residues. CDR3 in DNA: TGCGCCAGCAGCTTTTCTCCCGGACCCCTCCAAGAGACCCAGTACTTC. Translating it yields CASSFSPGPLQETQYF.

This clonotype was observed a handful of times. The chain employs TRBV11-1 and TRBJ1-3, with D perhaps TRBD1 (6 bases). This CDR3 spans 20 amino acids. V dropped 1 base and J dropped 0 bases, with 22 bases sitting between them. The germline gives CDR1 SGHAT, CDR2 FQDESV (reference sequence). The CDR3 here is CASSLEIGQSLLRSGNTIYF. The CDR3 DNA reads TGTGCCAGCAGCTTAGAGATAGGACAGAGCCTTCTCCGCTCTGGAAACACCATATATTTT.

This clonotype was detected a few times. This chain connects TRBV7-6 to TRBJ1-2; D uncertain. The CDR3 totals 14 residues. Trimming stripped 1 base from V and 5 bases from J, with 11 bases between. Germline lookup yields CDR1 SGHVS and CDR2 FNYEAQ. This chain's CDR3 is CASSLGVAGYGYTF. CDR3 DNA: TGTGCCAGCAGCTTAGGCGTTGCGGGATATGGCTACACCTTC.

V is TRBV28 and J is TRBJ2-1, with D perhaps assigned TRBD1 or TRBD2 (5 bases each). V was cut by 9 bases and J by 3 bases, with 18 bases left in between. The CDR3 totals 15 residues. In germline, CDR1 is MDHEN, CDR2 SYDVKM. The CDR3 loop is CASGSVGTVYNEQFF. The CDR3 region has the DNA TGTGCCAGTGGTTCAGTTGGGACGGTCTACAATGAGCAGTTCTTC.

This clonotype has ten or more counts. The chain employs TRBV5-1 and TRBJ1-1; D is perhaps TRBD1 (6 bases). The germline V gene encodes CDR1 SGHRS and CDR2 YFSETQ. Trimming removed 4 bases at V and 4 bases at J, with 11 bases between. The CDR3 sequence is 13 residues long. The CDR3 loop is CASSPRGATEAFF. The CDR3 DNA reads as TGCGCCAGCAGCCCCCGGGGGGCCACTGAAGCTTTCTTT.

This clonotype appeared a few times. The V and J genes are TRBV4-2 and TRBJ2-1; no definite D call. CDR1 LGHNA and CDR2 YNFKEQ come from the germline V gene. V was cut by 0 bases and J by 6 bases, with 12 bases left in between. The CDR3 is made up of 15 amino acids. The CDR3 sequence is CASSQEVDQPNEQFF. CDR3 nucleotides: TGTGCCAGCAGCCAAGAGGTGGACCAACCCAATGAGCAGTTCTTC.

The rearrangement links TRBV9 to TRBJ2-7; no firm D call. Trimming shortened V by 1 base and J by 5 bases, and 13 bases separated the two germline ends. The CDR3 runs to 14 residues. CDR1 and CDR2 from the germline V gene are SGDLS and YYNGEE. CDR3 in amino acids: CASSVSNRAHEQYF. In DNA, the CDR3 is TGTGCCAGCAGCGTATCCAACCGAGCCCACGAGCAGTACTTC.